The source of this T cell receptor beta chain is a study of cytomegalovirus exposure and HLA in healthy donors. Produced via immunoSEQ multiplex PCR; TCRdb's table is partial and in-frame only. The sample yields about 38,000 clones, 85% to 95% seen once. The CDR3 is 17 residues long. Germline CDR1 KGHSH, CDR2 LQKENI. V shed 4 bases and J shed 4 bases, with 22 bases lying between them. The rearrangement links TRBV18 to TRBJ1-1, with D maybe TRBD1 (6 bases). Source material: PBMCs. This receptor was identified in a man younger than 35 in good health and CMV-seronegative. CDR3 in amino acids: CASSRYQPGAGGTEAFF. The CDR3 DNA is TGTGCCAGCTCACGATACCAACCAGGGGCCGGTGGCACTGAAGCTTTCTTT.